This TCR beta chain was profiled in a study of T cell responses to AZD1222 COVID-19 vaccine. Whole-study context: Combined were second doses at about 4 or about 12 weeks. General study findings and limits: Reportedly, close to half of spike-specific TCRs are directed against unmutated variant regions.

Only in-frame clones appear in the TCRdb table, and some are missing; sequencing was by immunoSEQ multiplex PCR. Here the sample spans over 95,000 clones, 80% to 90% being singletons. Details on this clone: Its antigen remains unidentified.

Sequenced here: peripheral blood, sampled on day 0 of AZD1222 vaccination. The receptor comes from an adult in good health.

The CDR3: CASSSGGRSYEQYF. The CDR3, as DNA: TGTGCCAGCAGCTCAGGAGGGAGATCCTACGAGCAGTACTTC. V is TRBV7-2 and J is TRBJ2-7; D perhaps matches TRBD2 (6 bases). From germline, CDR1 is SGHTA and CDR2 FQGNSA. The V end lost 4 bases, the J end lost 1 base, and 11 bases lay between the germline ends. The length of the CDR3 is 14 residues. The full variable domain, in which reference TRBV7-2 and TRBJ2-7 provide the parts outside the CDR3, is GAGVSQSPSNKVTEKGKDVELRCDPISGHTALYWYRQSLGQGLEFLIYFQGNSAPDKSGLPSDRFSAERTGGSVSTLTIQRTQQEDSAVYLCASSSGGRSYEQYFGPGTRLTVT.